This T cell receptor beta chain was sequenced during a study of T cells in Graves' hyperthyroidism and ophthalmopathy. Points from the study as a whole: The model forecast ophthalmopathy, anticipating it by a median roughly 6 months before onset.

CDR3 length equals 16 residues. The germline V gene has CDR1 SGHVS and CDR2 FNYEAQ. The ends lost 5 bases at V and 6 bases at J; junction bases unmatched: 5. The table lists this clonotype with a few counts. Its specificity is not known. The study excluded patients with uncontrolled infection, other autoimmune disease, pregnancy or lactation. TCR beta CDR3 region amplification was performed from RNA transcripts. The TCR CDR3 was amplified in a first-round RT-PCR using the HTBI primer set. TCRdb recomputed calls from the multiplex PCR reads with MiXCR, one row per CDR3 protein. The top ten hold roughly 6.5% of the sample, which has over 650,000 distinct CDR3 sequences, about 45% seen once.

Sequencing input: peripheral blood or thyroid tissue (not recorded which). The chain couples TRBV7-6 to TRBJ2-2; 14 positions agree with TRBD2. This TCR was sampled from an adult man with Graves' disease, either hyperthyroidism or ophthalmopathy (not recorded which). The CDR3 region is CASSPRTSGRSGELFF. Written as DNA, the CDR3 is TGTGCCAGCAGCCCGCGGACTAGCGGGAGGTCCGGGGAGCTGTTTTTT.